Given below is one TCR beta chain in context. The antigen is undetermined. PCR was performed using 60 Vbeta and 13 Jbeta primers. The data were produced by immunoSEQ multiplex PCR, yet TCRdb's version contains in-frame clones alone and is incomplete. This sample has roughly 110,000 clones, with 70% to 80% found just once. This record comes from a study of cytomegalovirus exposure and HLA in healthy donors. Whole-study results and caveats: There were several of the most significant clusters that appeared linked to common viral pathogens in a later analysis.

The sequence was collected from a man younger than 30 in good health and CMV-seronegative. The specimen was PBMCs.

CDR3 residues: CASSDSGTGGSATQYF. The CDR3 DNA follows: TGTGCCAGCAGTGACTCGGGGACAGGGGGCTCGGCCACGCAGTATTTT. This chain links TRBV6-4 with TRBJ2-3; 12 bases agree with TRBD1. Trimming took 0 bases from V and 9 from J; bases not matched to a gene: 7. The CDR3 runs 16 residues. Germline-derived CDR1 and CDR2 are MRHNA and SNTAGT.